This TCR beta chain was identified during a study of T cell responses to AZD1222 COVID-19 vaccine listed by TCRdb under 2021. General notes on the study: AZD1222 recipients with second doses at about 4 weeks or about 12 weeks were pooled, because spike-specific TCR depth and breadth did not differ between schedules. A total of just over 230 trial participants underwent TCR sequencing, of whom 200 to 220 had received two doses of AZD1222 and around 26 had received two doses of the MenACWY control vaccine. Trial participants were enrolled by age into 18-55, 56-69 and 70-plus year subgroups, with about 150, 28 and 57 TCR-sequenced participants respectively.

This clone is medium-sized (0.01 to 0.1%) in its sample. This receptor's antigen is unknown. No much larger clone exists at a distance of one base, and base qualities are not known. CDR1 and CDR2 are read off the germline V gene as MGHDK and SYGVNS. Relative to germline, V is 7 bases shorter and J is 7 bases shorter, with 16 bases between their ends. From its cysteine to its phenylalanine, the CDR3 spans 13 amino acids. The read is trimmed to its CDR3 DNA, 39 bases read in frame from base 1. The time point label, read with the paper, signifies: baseline before first vaccination. Vaccinee samples were obtained from the UK trials COV001 and COV002, which included a single-blind randomized controlled phase 2/3 trial of AZD1222 (ChAdOx1 nCoV-19) in healthy adults. Trial participant PBMC samples were collected at day 0 and day 28 after the second dose for TCRbeta chain sequencing. The paper's findings and limits, for the study overall: Conclusions about previously exposed vaccinees are limited, since just a handful of AZD1222 recipients were seropositive for SARS-CoV-2 at baseline. In the small 56-69-year group, the increase in depth fell short of significance, most likely because of low power. Participants were mostly white British and included more females than males, and it was suggested by the authors that clonal diversity may have been underestimated. Because no day 14 peak-response samples were available, the repertoires could be characterized only after the peak T cell response. The vaccine-associated CD4 TCRs covered the entire spike protein, and the dominant responses fell in regions 160-218 and 743-854. Spike-specific TCR breadth and depth rose significantly after two AZD1222 doses compared with day 0 and with MenACWY recipients. Reportedly, close to half of the unique spike-specific TCRs recognized epitopes lying outside the regions that are mutated in the B.1.351 and B.1.1.7 variants.

The CDR3 regions of human TCRbeta chains were subjected to immunosequencing. On the study's bioinformatics: TCRs in the repertoires were matched against a reference library of SARS-CoV-2-specific TCRs that had been generated with the MIRA antigen-specificity platform. Breadth was defined as the fraction of unique TCRs that were SARS-CoV-2-associated, and depth was defined as the fraction of total T cells that were SARS-CoV-2-associated. Each spike-specific TCR was assigned to its reactive spike region and to a CD4 or CD8 class using the MIRA data. Log10-transformed breadth and depth values were compared by one-way ANOVA with Sidak's multiple comparisons tests. In TCRdb, the immuneACCESS table is reduced to in-frame sequences with V and J assigned. These tables do not hold every clone; where another copy was compared, an unresolved V gene accounts for under half, and the others remain unexplained. The V and J calls and clone size come from that table; D and trimming were worked out from the DNA. The sample table holds around 120,000 clones, of which 70% to 90% were seen once. The ten largest clones add up to approximately 8.4% of the sample.

Sequencing used peripheral blood, obtained on day 0 of AZD1222 vaccination. The receptor was isolated from an adult in good health. The chain joins TRBV25-1 to TRBJ1-1; TRBD1 might be the D gene, on 6 matching bases. The DNA sequence is as follows: TGTGCCAGCAAAGTTGGGGGCGCAATTGAAGCTTTCTTT. This yields the protein CASKVGGAIEAFF.